Given below is one T cell receptor beta chain in context. A quantity of about 0.5 to 1 ug RNA underwent reverse transcription using random hexamers. With immunoSEQ multiplex PCR, TCR beta CDR3 was amplified across 54 Vbeta and 13 Jbeta. TCRdb reprocessed the immunoSEQ multiplex PCR reads via MiXCR and lists one record per CDR3 protein. The sample gives 90,000 to 150,000 distinct CDR3 sequences, 90% to 95% of which show up once; 0.093% is in the top ten. The germline gives CDR1 LGHNA, CDR2 YSLEER. V was cut by 2 bases and J by 5 bases, with 9 bases left in between. The CDR3 extends over 14 amino acids. The source of the sample is a study of CD8 T cells in Susac syndrome. The study sequenced TCR beta in blood CD8+ and CD4+ T cells.

The source material was CD4+ T cells from PBMCs. The rearrangement uses TRBV4-3 and TRBJ2-2; D tentatively reads TRBD1 or TRBD2 (6 bases each). The source of this sequence is a human donor with multiple sclerosis. CDR3 amino acids: CASSQRGVTGELFF. The DNA for the CDR3 is TGCGCCAGCAGCCAAAGGGGGGTAACCGGGGAGCTGTTTTTT.